The 14 T cell receptor beta chains presented below share a single source sample, sequenced in a study of T cells in Graves' hyperthyroidism and ophthalmopathy. Template material for amplifying TCR beta CDR3 regions consisted of RNA transcripts. HTBI primers drove first-round RT-PCR of the TCR CDR3. In TCRdb, the multiplex PCR reads were re-called with MiXCR into one record per CDR3 protein. The data contain a few hundred thousand distinct CDR3 sequences, roughly 15% of them singletons. The sequenced sample was blood. The receptors were sampled from a woman in her thirties or forties with Graves' ophthalmopathy.

This clonotype was detected many times. This chain uses TRBV25-1 with TRBJ2-7; D is perhaps TRBD1 (5 bases). V lost 7 bases, J lost 4 bases, and 8 bases lay in between. The CDR3 extends over 11 amino acids. Looked up from germline, CDR1 is MGHDK and CDR2 is SYGVNS. CDR3 sequence (DNA): TGTGCCAGCACGCAGGGATACGAGCAGTACTTC. Residues: CASTQGYEQYF.

This chain joins TRBV27 and TRBJ2-7; no clear D gene. This CDR3 has 13 amino acids. Trimming shortened V by 5 bases and J by 0 bases, and 8 bases separated the two germline ends. From germline, CDR1 is MNHEY and CDR2 SMNVEV (reference sequence). For the CDR3, the DNA is TGTGCCAGCAGTCCGGTATTCTCCTACGAGCAGTACTTC. It codes for CASSPVFSYEQYF.

This clonotype occurred a few times. The chain links TRBV11-2 to TRBJ1-1, with D possibly TRBD1 on 5 matching bases. Germline CDR1 SGHAT, CDR2 FQNNGV. V was clipped by 3 bases and J by 0 bases, with 8 bases between them. CDR3 length: 14 amino acids. CDR3 in amino acids: CASSFTQVNTEAFF. The CDR3 bases are TGTGCCAGCAGCTTCACACAGGTGAACACTGAAGCTTTCTTT.

In its sample, this clonotype was seen many times. The V call is TRBV3-1, the J call TRBJ1-2; 12 bases match TRBD1. Per the germline V gene, CDR1 is LGHDT and CDR2 is YNNKEL (reference sequence). The CDR3 is made up of 16 amino acids. V trimming: 3 bases; J trimming: 6 bases; junction bases outside the gene matches: 8. CDR3 amino acids: CASSQGQGAGGDGYTF. The CDR3, as DNA: TGTGCCAGCAGCCAGGGACAGGGGGCTGGGGGCGATGGCTACACCTTC.

V usage is TRBV7-8 and J usage is TRBJ1-3; D unresolved. This CDR3 spans 14 amino acids. The V end was cut by 3 bases, the J end by 5 bases, with 11 bases between. Per the germline V gene, CDR1 is SGHVS and CDR2 is FQNEAQ. CDR3 sequence: CASSLPGARNTIYF. The DNA of the CDR3 is TGTGCCAGCAGCTTGCCGGGAGCTCGAAACACCATATATTTT.

Ten or more counts support this clonotype. This chain connects TRBV3-1 to TRBJ1-2, with a weak D call TRBD1 (6 bases). Trimming shortened V by 4 bases and J by 1 base, and 7 bases separated the two germline ends. Germline lookup yields CDR1 LGHDT and CDR2 YNNKEL (reference sequence). The CDR3 consists of 13 residues. CDR3 nucleotides: TGTGCCAGCAGCCGGGACAATAACTATGGCTACACCTTC. Translation: CASSRDNNYGYTF.

This clonotype was counted at least ten times. V and J are TRBV15 and TRBJ2-7; 10 bases are shared with TRBD2. V shed 1 base and J 3 bases; nucleotides not matched to a gene: 6. CDR1 is LNHNV and CDR2 is YYDKDF in the germline V gene (reference sequence). The CDR3 spans 16 residues. CDR3 in amino acids: CATSRGTSGKSYEQYF. In nucleotides, the CDR3 is TGTGCCACCAGCAGAGGTACTAGCGGGAAAAGCTACGAGCAGTACTTC.

This clonotype was found a few times. The chain is built from TRBV14 and TRBJ2-2, with a weak D call TRBD2 (5 bases). Trimming stripped 2 bases from V and 4 bases from J, with 11 bases between. The CDR3 loop spans 15 amino acids. Germline V gives CDR1 SGHDN, CDR2 FVKESK. In DNA form, the CDR3 reads TGTGCCAGCAGCCAACCCCGGACTCGCACCGGGGAGCTGTTTTTT. This sequence encodes CASSQPRTRTGELFF.

This clonotype came up many times. V gene TRBV2 combines with J gene TRBJ2-7, with D perhaps matching TRBD1 or TRBD2 (5 bases each). Looked up from germline, CDR1 is SNHLY and CDR2 is FYNNEI. Trimming stripped 3 bases from V and 4 bases from J, with 10 bases between. The length of the CDR3 is 13 residues. The CDR3 region is CASSEGVLYEQYF. The CDR3 DNA follows: TGTGCCAGCAGTGAGGGGGTCTTGTACGAGCAGTACTTC.

This clonotype was seen repeatedly, ten times or more. The chain recombines TRBV11-2 with TRBJ2-2; D remains ambiguous. V was shortened by 5 bases and J by 3 bases, with 13 bases between the two germline ends. The germline V gene encodes CDR1 SGHAT and CDR2 FQNNGV. This CDR3 contains 15 residues. The CDR3 spells CASSPDNVHTGELFF. CDR3 nucleotides: TGTGCCAGCAGCCCCGATAACGTTCACACCGGGGAGCTGTTTTTT.

This clonotype was found many times. This chain joins TRBV2 and TRBJ2-7; a weak D match, TRBD2 (5 bases). There are 14 residues in the CDR3. Deletions cut 4 bases from V and 6 bases from J, with 16 bases between. Germline loops: CDR1 SNHLY, CDR2 FYNNEI. The CDR3 bases are TGTGCCAGCAGTGGGCCCGGGATTCTGGGCGAGCAGTACTTC. This translates into CASSGPGILGEQYF.

This clonotype has a count of ten or more. The CDR3: CSATGRGGTDTQYF. The CDR3 DNA follows: TGCAGTGCTACGGGGCGGGGGGGCACAGATACGCAGTATTTT. This chain links TRBV20-1 with TRBJ2-3; 8 nucleotides agree with TRBD2. Germline V gene data show CDR1 as DFQATT and CDR2 as SNEGSKA (reference sequence). The CDR3 covers 14 residues. The V segment lost 4 bases and the J segment 1 base; nucleotides outside the gene matches: 4.

This clonotype has just a few counts. This rearrangement joins TRBV27 to TRBJ1-2, with unresolved D. The CDR3 covers 14 residues. Trimming cost V 5 bases and J 5 bases, with 15 bases left between them. Germline values: CDR1 MNHEY, CDR2 SMNVEV (reference sequence). The DNA for the CDR3 is TGTGCCAGCAGTCCGTCAAGGGAGTCATATGGCTACACCTTC. This codes for CASSPSRESYGYTF.

This clonotype was seen ten or more times. V is TRBV9 and J is TRBJ2-3; D is tentatively TRBD1 or TRBD2 (5 bases each). Trimming shortened V by 0 bases and J by 6 bases, and 8 bases separated the two germline ends. Looked up from germline, CDR1 is SGDLS and CDR2 is YYNGEE. The length of the CDR3 is 13 residues. DNA for the CDR3: TGTGCCAGCAGCGTAGGAGGGGCCGATACGCAGTATTTT. This gives the protein CASSVGGADTQYF.